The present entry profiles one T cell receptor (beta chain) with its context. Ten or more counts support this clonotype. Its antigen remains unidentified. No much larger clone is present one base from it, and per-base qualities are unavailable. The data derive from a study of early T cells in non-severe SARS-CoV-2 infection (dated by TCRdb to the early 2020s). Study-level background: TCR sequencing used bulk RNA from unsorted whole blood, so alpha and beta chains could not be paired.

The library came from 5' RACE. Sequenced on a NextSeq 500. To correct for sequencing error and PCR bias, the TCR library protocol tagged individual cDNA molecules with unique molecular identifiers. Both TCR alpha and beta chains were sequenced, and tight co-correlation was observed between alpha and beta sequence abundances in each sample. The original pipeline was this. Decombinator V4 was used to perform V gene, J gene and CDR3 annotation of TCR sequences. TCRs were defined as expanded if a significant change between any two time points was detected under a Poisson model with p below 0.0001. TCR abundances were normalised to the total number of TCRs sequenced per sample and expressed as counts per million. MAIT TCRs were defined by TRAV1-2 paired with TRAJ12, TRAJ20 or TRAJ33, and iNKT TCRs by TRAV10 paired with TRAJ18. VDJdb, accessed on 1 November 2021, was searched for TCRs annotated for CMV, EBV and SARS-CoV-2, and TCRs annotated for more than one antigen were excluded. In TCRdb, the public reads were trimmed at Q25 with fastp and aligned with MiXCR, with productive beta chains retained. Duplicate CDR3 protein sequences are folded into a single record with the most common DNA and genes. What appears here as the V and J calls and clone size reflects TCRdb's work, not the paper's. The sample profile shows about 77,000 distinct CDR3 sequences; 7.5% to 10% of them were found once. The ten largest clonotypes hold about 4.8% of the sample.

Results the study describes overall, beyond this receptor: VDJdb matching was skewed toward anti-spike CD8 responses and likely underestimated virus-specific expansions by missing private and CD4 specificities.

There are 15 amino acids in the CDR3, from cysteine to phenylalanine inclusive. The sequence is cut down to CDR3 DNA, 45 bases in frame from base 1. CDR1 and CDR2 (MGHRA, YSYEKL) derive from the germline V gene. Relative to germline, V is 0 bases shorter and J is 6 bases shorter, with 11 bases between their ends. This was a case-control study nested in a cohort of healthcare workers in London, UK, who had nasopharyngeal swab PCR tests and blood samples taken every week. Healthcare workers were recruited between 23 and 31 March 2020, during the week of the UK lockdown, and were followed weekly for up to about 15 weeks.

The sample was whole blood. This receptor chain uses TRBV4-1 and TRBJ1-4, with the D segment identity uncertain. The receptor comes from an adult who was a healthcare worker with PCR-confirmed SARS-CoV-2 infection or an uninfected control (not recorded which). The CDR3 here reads CASSQDGYEYEKLFF. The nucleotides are TGCGCCAGCAGCCAAGACGGGTACGAGTATGAAAAACTGTTTTTT.